This T cell receptor (beta chain) comes out of a study of cytomegalovirus exposure and HLA in healthy donors. General study points: Researchers counted 150 to 200 TCR beta chains as cytomegalovirus-associated. High specificity and sensitivity for cytomegalovirus status were reported for the classifier. Most TCR sequences were seen very rarely across donors, but some public TCRs occurred in many.

This CDR3 has 13 amino acids. CDR1 LNHDA and CDR2 SQIVND come from the germline V gene (reference sequence). The V end was cut by 7 bases, the J end by 2 bases, with 12 bases between. TCRdb keeps only in-frame clones here, not all; method: immunoSEQ multiplex PCR. Of about 110,000 clones in the sample, 88% are singletons; the top ten hold 2% to 2.5%. A note on this clone: Its antigen is as yet unknown.

Among the roughly 120 subjects of the validation cohort, separate from the roughly 670-subject first cohort, were the donors. This sequence was found in a woman aged 18-29 years in good health and CMV-seronegative. The sample consisted of PBMCs. The rearrangement joins TRBV19 to TRBJ2-7; D may be TRBD1 (6 bases). Here the CDR3 reads CASNRDPTYEQYF. In nucleotides, the CDR3 is TGTGCCAGTAACAGGGACCCTACCTACGAGCAGTACTTC. The complete variable domain, with remaining parts taken from reference TRBV19 and TRBJ2-7, reads DGGITQSPKYLFRKEGQNVTLSCEQNLNHDAMYWYRQDPGQGLRLIYYSQIVNDFQKGDIAEGYSVSREKKESFPLTVTSAQKNPTAFYLCASNRDPTYEQYFGPGTRLTVT.